The present TCR beta chain was sequenced within a study of T cell repertoires in cytomegalovirus infection. Study-wide context: An indication of both CMV infection and matching HLA type came from public TCR beta signatures. Whole-study findings and limits: Adding up the frequency of public TCR beta families identified people who carried CMV plus the relevant HLA. The response measured ex vivo was dominated by TCR beta clonotypes (HLA-C-restricted and CMV-specific).

The CDR3 runs to 16 residues. Trimming at V came to 7 bases and at J to 1 base, leaving 9 bases not matched to a gene. For this clonotype: What it recognizes is unknown. This may come from a read error, since a much larger clone is one base off.

TCRdb recomputed calls from the reads with MiXCR, one row per CDR3 protein. The data hold hundreds of thousands of distinct CDR3 sequences, with 20% to 25% observed a single time. The TCR sequence derives from a human donor in good health (CMV status not recorded). Some clones in this sample may be carry-over from other donors' samples. What was sequenced was CD8+ T cells from PBMCs. The chain joins TRBV12-3 or TRBV12-4 to TRBJ2-1, with 8 bases fitting TRBD1. CDR3 in amino acids: CASNDDRGHSYNEQFF. The CDR3 DNA sequence: TGTGCCAGCAACGACGACAGGGGACATTCCTACAATGAGCAGTTCTTC.